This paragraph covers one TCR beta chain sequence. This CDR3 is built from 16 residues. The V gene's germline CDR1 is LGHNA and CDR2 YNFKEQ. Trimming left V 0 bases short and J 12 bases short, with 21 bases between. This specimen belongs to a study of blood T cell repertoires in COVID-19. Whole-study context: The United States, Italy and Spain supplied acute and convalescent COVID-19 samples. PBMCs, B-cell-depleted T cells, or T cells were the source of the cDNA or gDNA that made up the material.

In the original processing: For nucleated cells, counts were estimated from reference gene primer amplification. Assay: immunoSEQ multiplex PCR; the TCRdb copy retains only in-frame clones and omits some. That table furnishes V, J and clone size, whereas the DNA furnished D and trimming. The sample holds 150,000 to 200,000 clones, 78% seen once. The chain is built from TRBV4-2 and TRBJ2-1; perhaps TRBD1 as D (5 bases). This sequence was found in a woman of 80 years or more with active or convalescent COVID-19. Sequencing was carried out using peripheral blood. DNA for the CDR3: TGTGCCAGCAGCCAAGATCAGGTCCCCTTCCAGGGTGGGCAGTTCTTC. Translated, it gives CASSQDQVPFQGGQFF.